This record looks at one T cell receptor (beta chain) sequence and its context. Its antigen is unknown. Germline CDR1 and CDR2: ENHRY and SYGVKD. The CDR3 consists of 14 residues. J was trimmed by 2 bases and V by 4 bases; bases with no gene match: 2. PBMCs were collected from a 10 ml volume of fresh peripheral blood. Amplification of TCR beta CDR3 regions used RNA as the template. RT-PCR in the first round (using the HTBI primer set) targeted the TCR CDR3. TCRdb analysed the multiplex PCR reads with MiXCR anew, one entry per CDR3 protein. The sample holds some 380,000 distinct CDR3 sequences, approximately 13% seen once. The data stem from a study of T cells in Graves' hyperthyroidism and ophthalmopathy. The overall study: Peripheral blood was drawn at first diagnosis, prior to all treatment. Study findings and constraints: Ophthalmopathy stood apart from stable hyperthyroidism in a 13 V-J model. Most thyroid clonotypes with frequency above 0.001 were detected in blood.

The genes are TRBV10-3 and TRBJ2-3, with 8 bases that match TRBD1. The clonotype was recovered from a man aged 25-45 years with Graves' hyperthyroidism that later progressed to Graves' ophthalmopathy. Sequencing input: blood. The CDR3 DNA follows: TGTGCCATCAGTGCGGGACAGGACACAGATACGCAGTATTTT. As protein: CAISAGQDTDTQYF.